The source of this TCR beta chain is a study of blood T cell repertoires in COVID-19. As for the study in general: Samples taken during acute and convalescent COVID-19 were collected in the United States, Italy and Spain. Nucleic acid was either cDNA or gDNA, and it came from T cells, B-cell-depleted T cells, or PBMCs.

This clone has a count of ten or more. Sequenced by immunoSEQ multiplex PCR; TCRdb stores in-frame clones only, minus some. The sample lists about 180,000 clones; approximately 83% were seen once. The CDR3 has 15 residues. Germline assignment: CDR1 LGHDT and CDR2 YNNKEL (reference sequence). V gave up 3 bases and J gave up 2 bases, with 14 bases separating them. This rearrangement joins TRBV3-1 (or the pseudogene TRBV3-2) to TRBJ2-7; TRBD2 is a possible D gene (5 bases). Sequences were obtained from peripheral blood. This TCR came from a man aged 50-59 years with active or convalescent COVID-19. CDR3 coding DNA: TGTGCCAGCAGCCAGACCTTCCGGGGAACCTACGAGCAGTACTTC. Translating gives CASSQTFRGTYEQYF.